This TCR beta chain is from a study of cytomegalovirus exposure and HLA in healthy donors (dated by TCRdb to about 2017). Background on the whole study: In an earlier analysis of 587 of the donors, 276 Gb of sequence data and 90 million to 120 million unique TCR beta sequences from about 180 million T cells were reported. An early release covering around 630 HLA-typed donors comprised roughly 300 gigabases of sequencing data and some 79 million unique TCR sequences. Of the 398 genotyped donors, around 81% fell in the genetic ancestry cluster associated with self-reported Caucasian donors. The study aimed to test whether cataloging public T cell receptors could reveal signatures of past pathogen exposure. The study profiled the T cell repertoires of 666 subjects by immunosequencing and related them to cytomegalovirus serostatus. Besides the first cohort of approximately 670 subjects, a separate validation cohort made up of 120 different subjects was used. To predict cytomegalovirus infection status, the study brought together high-throughput TCR immunosequencing, statistical association of individual TCRs with disease status, and machine learning. A later analysis re-analyzed previously published TCR beta repertoires from about 730 donors and added high-resolution HLA genotyping to study TCR occurrence patterns. In the later analysis, no new phenotypic data were used to find candidate immune exposures; instead, reliance was placed on TCR beta sequences and their occurrence across donors. In an earlier analysis of roughly 540 of the donors, high-throughput TCR beta sequencing was used to judge whether each TCR beta V gene segment behaved as functional or pseudogenic. Donor age, sex, ethnicity and CMV serostatus were collected together with the repertoire data. Genome-wide SNP genotypes for about 55% of the roughly 670 donors were used in a later genetic analysis, which treated that subset as a discovery cohort. All discovery cohort repertoires had been generated on a single sequencing platform. Both class I and class II loci were covered by HLA typing, at four-digit resolution. Typing coverage varied by locus: roughly 629-640 donors for A, B, C, DRB1 and DQB1; approximately 500 for DQA1; more than 600 for DPA1; roughly 450 for DPB1. Because of strong linkage in the cohort, roughly five DR-DQ haplotypes were treated as single units for association and clustering. Among 398 genotyped donors of the cohort, an average of about 240,000 unique TCR beta nucleotide sequences were sequenced per donor, roughly 20% of them non-productive.

Beyond this particular receptor, the publication reports: Several of the top co-occurrence clusters appeared to be linked to parvovirus B19, influenza, CMV and Epstein-Barr virus, according to a later analysis. Assigning TCR associations to individual alleles was difficult when HLA alleles, especially DR and DQ, strongly co-occurred. V-gene and J-gene trimming of TCR beta chains was associated with a missense DCLRE1C variant in a later genetic analysis, and the association was replicated in an independent cohort. A later analysis found that HLA-associated TCR beta chains were more clonally expanded and had lower generation probabilities than equally common non-associated chains. A further reported finding was that TCR beta sequences accurately predicted the HLA-A and HLA-B alleles for most subjects in the first cohort. Some IMGT-functional V segments, including TRBV6-2 and TRBV6-3, could not be told apart with the 87-base-pair reads, so those segments were excluded. It was suggested by the authors that the approach could potentially be generalized to other disease states and immunological phenotypes. Only TCR beta chains were sequenced in this cohort, and the absence of alpha or paired-chain data limited detectable features. Because HLA typing was unavailable for some donors at each locus, only the typed subset was used in association tests. Cytomegalovirus status was reported to be diagnosed by the classifier with high specificity and sensitivity in both the original and validation cohorts. In a later analysis, about 16,000 TCR beta sequences were associated with specific HLA alleles at a false discovery rate of 0.05. Across donors, most TCR sequences were observed very rarely, whereas some public TCRs were present in many individuals. Immune exposure information for the cohort was limited to CMV serostatus. The earlier analysis of nearly 600 of the donors excluded 15 to 20 rarely observed V segments, including chromosome 9 orphons, because counts were too low. A later analysis found that TCR association rates varied across HLA loci, with DRB1 alleles showing the most associated TCRs and HLA-C alleles the fewest. Roughly uniform sequencing depth across donors was assumed in presence/absence analyses, although this assumption may not hold. Compared with the approximately 670-donor mean, donors in an Asian-associated ancestry cluster had fewer N-insertions in productive TCRs, according to a later genetic analysis. Correlated functional status among segregating V segments might reflect linkage disequilibrium, but an unknown experimental factor could not be ruled out. A few of the identified cytomegalovirus-associated TCR beta chains were confirmed in vitro to be specific for cytomegalovirus antigens. Broadly in line with IMGT annotations, most TCR beta V segments showed up in productive rearrangements about 87% or about 30% of the time in an earlier analysis of 587 of the donors. A total of 150 to 200 TCR beta chains were listed by the study as associated with cytomegalovirus. A cluster of highly shared sequence variants was judged likely to represent a technical artifact of the sequencing pipeline. In a later analysis, most CMV-associated TCR beta chains were found to appear HLA-restricted, with HLA associations seemingly driven largely by CMV exposure.

A remark on this clone: It lacks a known antigen. Base qualities were left out, and no much larger clone turns up one base away. Other DNA sequences from this sample encode an identical CDR3 as well.

Trimming at the junction amounts to 1 base on V and 4 bases on J, and the germline ends lie 12 bases apart. There are 15 amino acids in the CDR3, from cysteine to phenylalanine inclusive. Solely the CDR3 DNA is kept, with 45 bases framed from the first base. The germline V gene provides CDR1 SGHDT and CDR2 YYEEEE. Library method: the immunoSEQ multiplex PCR assay. For the multiplex PCR, a mixture combining 60 forward primers for TCR Vbeta segments and 13 reverse primers for TCR Jbeta segments was used. The CDR3 region of rearranged TCR beta genes was amplified from genomic DNA by a multiplex PCR assay. The Illumina HiSeq System was used to sequence the amplified TCR beta libraries as 87-base-pair reads. From the authors' description of their analysis: In a later analysis, some 80 million unique TCR beta chains were counted across the 650 to 750 repertoires, and approximately 9.9 million of these chains were shared by at least two donors. Raw reads were error-corrected and collapsed into unique sequences by a nearest-neighbor algorithm in which closely related sequences were merged to remove PCR and sequencing errors. Alignment of CDR3 sequences to IMGT reference sequences was used to assign V, D and J gene segments. For a sequence to be retained, a match of at least six nucleotides was required to both a V gene segment and a J gene segment. Rearrangements were classified as productive when the CDR3 lacked stop codons and remained in frame with V and J, and all other rearrangements were classified as non-productive. Following IMGT convention, CDR3 was defined as the stretch from the second conserved V-encoded cysteine to the conserved J-encoded phenylalanine. Sequences without an unambiguous match to a single V gene segment were excluded from the earlier analysis of approximately 600 of the donors. In an earlier analysis of approximately 500 of the donors, a V segment was called functional when productive rearrangements were above 56.7%, and segregating when the standard deviation between donors exceeded 5%. To diagnose cytomegalovirus status from the catalog of TCR beta chain sequences, a statistical classification framework was built. In a later analysis, TCR nucleotide sequences were compared against IMGT/GENE-DB human TR gene sequences so that V and J genes could be assigned. A later analysis assigned CDR3 sequences and most-parsimonious VDJ recombination scenarios with the TCRdist pipeline. In a later analysis, every TCR beta chain was defined by the combination of its CDR3 amino acid sequence and its V-gene family, and reads without a unique V-gene family were dropped. As a way to deal with suspected cross-contamination and a sequencing artifact, a later analysis dropped 640 or so nucleotide sequences that were highly shared and had low generation probability. In a later analysis, a clonal expansion index for each public chain was calculated from normalized within-repertoire ranks of inferred template counts. In a later analysis, generation probabilities were computed using a VDJ recombination model fitted to out-of-frame rearrangements, and the results were checked against IGoR. Hypergeometric tests were used in a later analysis to score TCR-TCR, TCR-HLA and TCR-CMV co-occurrence, with a repertoire-size bias correction applied to the TCR pairs. A later analysis estimated false discovery rates by permuting HLA or CMV assignments 20 times. In a later analysis, co-occurring TCRs were grouped using DBSCAN, with TCRdist sequence similarity added in when clustering inside HLA-allele-positive subsets. For co-occurrence clustering, repertoires with fewer than 30,000 or more than 120,000 public chains were excluded, along with five repertoires with anomalous nucleotide sharing. TCRdb holds this immuneACCESS table with in-frame rearrangements only. Some clones are missing; in checked studies, unresolved V genes explain under half, and the rest has no known cause. For V, J and clone size, that table is used; D and trimming come from the DNA. The sample yields roughly 99,000 clones; 65% to 80% were counted once. Around 17% of the sample is taken by the ten largest.

In total, about 650 healthy bone marrow donors made up the cohort. All cohort members were sampled while nominally healthy, although unrecorded immune exposures were likely present. The donor tested CMV seropositive and was one of the 289 seropositive cohort members. Every donor gave a peripheral blood sample, and the peripheral blood mononuclear cells from that sample were used for TCR beta sequencing. The Qiagen DNeasy Blood Extraction Kit was used to extract genomic DNA from the blood cell samples. This clonotype originated in a man in his sixties in good health and CMV-seropositive. The material sequenced was PBMCs. The sequence joins TRBV5-6 to TRBJ1-5, with a tentative D gene TRBD1 over 5 matching bases. The DNA sequence is TGTGCCAGCAGCTTGAAGTCCGGGGGGAATCAGCCCCAGCATTTT. Its translation reads: CASSLKSGGNQPQHF.